The 18 T cell receptor beta chains presented below share a single source sample, sequenced in a study of T cell repertoires in ileal Crohn's disease. Using immunoSEQ multiplex PCR, the repertoire was profiled, and TCRdb retains in-frame clones only, with some absent. The sample has about 11,000 clones, roughly 76% seen once. Sequences were obtained from ileal tissue. These receptors originate from an adult with Crohn's disease.

This clone was observed a single time. V gene TRBV30 combines with J gene TRBJ2-2, with 8 bases that match TRBD2. Germline assignment: CDR1 GTSNPN and CDR2 SVGIG (reference sequence). This CDR3 spans 14 amino acids. Trimming removed 1 base from V and 6 bases from J; junction bases left unmatched: 4. This chain's CDR3 is CAWSGTSWAGELFF. CDR3 sequence (DNA): TGTGCCTGGAGTGGGACTAGCTGGGCCGGGGAGCTGTTTTTT.

The chain uses TRBV5-1 and TRBJ2-1; 9 bases align to TRBD2. There are 15 residues in the CDR3. Germline trimming cut 1 base from V and 4 bases from J; bases unmatched to any gene: 3. The germline V gene encodes CDR1 SGHRS and CDR2 YFSETQ. The CDR3 nucleotides are TGCGCCAGCAGCTTGCTAAGCGGGGGGTACAATGAGCAGTTCTTC. Residues: CASSLLSGGYNEQFF.

V is TRBV7-3 and J is TRBJ1-6, with TRBD1 matching 10 bases. This CDR3 region has 16 residues. In germline, CDR1 is SGHTA, CDR2 FQGTGA. V gave up 1 base and J gave up 7 bases; unmatched junction bases: 4. CDR3 in amino acids: CASSLMGTGVNSPLHF. Here the CDR3 DNA reads TGTGCCAGCAGCTTAATGGGGACAGGGGTGAATTCACCCCTCCACTTT.

This chain uses TRBV27 with TRBJ1-1, with no clear D. Trimming pared 3 bases from V and 9 bases from J, leaving 14 bases between. Germline V gene data show CDR1 as MNHEY and CDR2 as SMNVEV (reference sequence). The CDR3 consists of 13 residues. CDR3 in amino acids: CASSFDGVRKAFF. In nucleotides, the CDR3 is TGTGCCAGCAGTTTCGACGGGGTGAGGAAAGCTTTCTTT.

The rearrangement joins TRBV5-1 to TRBJ1-6; 8 nucleotides match TRBD1. Germline V gene data show CDR1 as SGHRS and CDR2 as YFSETQ. The CDR3 spans 15 residues. J gave up 7 bases and V 0 bases, and 3 bases lay outside the gene matches. The CDR3: CASSLGQGSNSPLHF. Written as DNA, the CDR3 is TGCGCCAGCAGCTTGGGACAGGGGTCGAATTCACCCCTCCACTTT.

The J gene is TRBJ2-7, the V gene TRBV7-9; the D gene is possibly TRBD2 (5 bases). Germline V gene sequence: CDR1 SEHNR, CDR2 FQNEAQ (reference sequence). V was shortened by 6 bases and J by 6 bases, with 15 bases between the two germline ends. This CDR3 has 13 amino acids. In nucleotides, the CDR3 is TGTGCCAGCAGTCCCCATGGAGGTACCGAGCAGTACTTC. It translates to CASSPHGGTEQYF. The whole variable domain, filled in from reference TRBV7-9 and TRBJ2-7, reads DTGVSQNPRHKITKRGQNVTFRCDPISEHNRLYWYRQTLGQGPEFLTYFQNEAQLEKSRLLSDRFSAERPKGSFSTLEIQRTEQGDSAMYLCASSPHGGTEQYFGPGTRLTVT.

V usage is TRBV27 and J usage is TRBJ1-6, with D uncertain. There are 15 residues in the CDR3. CDR1 and CDR2 from the germline V gene are MNHEY and SMNVEV (reference sequence). The V end lost 7 bases, the J end lost 0 bases, and 10 bases lay between the germline ends. CDR3 nucleotides: TGTGCCAGCACCGAGTGGAGCTCCTATAATTCACCCCTCCACTTT. This translates into CASTEWSSYNSPLHF.

The chain employs TRBV29-1 and TRBJ2-3, with 10 nucleotides matching TRBD2. Germline V CDR1 and CDR2: SQVTM, ANQGSEA. The V gene end was trimmed by 7 bases and the J gene end by 2 bases; junction bases not matched to a gene: 12. This CDR3 contains 16 residues. CDR3 sequence (DNA): TGCAGCGCACCAGCCACGACTAGCGGGTTCACAGATACGCAGTATTTT. It yields the protein CSAPATTSGFTDTQYF.

This clone was observed a few times. The chain employs TRBV23-1 and TRBJ2-2; 7 positions match TRBD1. TRBV23-1 is placed among ORFs of uncertain function. The CDR3 sequence is 14 residues long. V lost 4 bases and J lost 6; bases outside the gene matches: 5. Written as DNA, the CDR3 is TGCGCCAGCAGTCCCCTGACAGGGCCCGGGGAGCTGTTTTTT. Its protein is CASSPLTGPGELFF.

The chain joins TRBV19 to TRBJ2-5; TRBD1 matches at 8 bases. Germline-derived CDR1 and CDR2 are LNHDA and SQIVND (reference sequence). V shed 5 bases, J shed 4 bases, and the junction held 9 bases outside the gene matches. The CDR3 contains 15 residues. CDR3 coding DNA: TGTGCCAGTAGTCCGGACAGGGTAATCTCAGAGACCCAGTACTTC. It yields the protein CASSPDRVISETQYF.

The chain employs TRBV5-1 and TRBJ1-1, with D tentatively TRBD1 (5 bases). The CDR3 covers 13 residues. Trimming left V 4 bases short and J 1 base short, with 8 bases between. From germline, CDR1 is SGHRS and CDR2 YFSETQ. This CDR3 is CASSGGGNTEAFF. CDR3 sequence (DNA): TGCGCCAGCAGCGGGGGGGGGAACACTGAAGCTTTCTTT.

CDR3 bases: TGTGCCAGCAGTTCGGAGGAGCACACTGAAGCTTTCTTT. This encodes CASSSEEHTEAFF. This sequence joins TRBV6-4 and TRBJ1-1; no clear D. From germline, CDR1 is MRHNA and CDR2 SNTAGT. Trimming stripped 5 bases from V and 3 bases from J, with 10 bases between. CDR3 length equals 13 residues.

The chain employs TRBV4-3 and TRBJ2-5, with 7 bases fitting TRBD2. Trimming cost V 0 bases and J 2 bases; bases outside gene matches: 6. The CDR3 length is 16 residues. Germline values: CDR1 LGHNA, CDR2 YSLEER. CDR3 amino acids: CASSQESLAEQETQYF. CDR3 DNA: TGCGCCAGCAGCCAAGAATCGCTAGCGGAACAAGAGACCCAGTACTTC.

The chain employs TRBV19 and TRBJ2-7, with 8 positions matching TRBD2. TRBJ2-5 matches the DNA end more closely, so the J call is doubtful. The germline CDR1 and CDR2 sequences are LNHDA and SQIVND (reference sequence). The CDR3 contains 16 residues. CDR3 amino acids: CASSQVGGGLAETQYF. CDR3 sequence (DNA): TGTGCCAGTAGTCAGGTGGGCGGGGGGCTGGCAGAGACCCAGTACTTC.

The gene calls are TRBV4-1 and TRBJ1-2, with unresolved D. Germline V gene data show CDR1 as MGHRA and CDR2 as YSYEKL. Trimming removed 1 base at V and 8 bases at J, with 14 bases between. This CDR3 region has 14 residues. The CDR3 loop is CASSQVPVVRGYTF. CDR3 in DNA: TGCGCCAGCAGCCAAGTCCCGGTAGTGCGGGGCTACACCTTC.

This rearrangement joins TRBV30 to TRBJ1-5, with 9 bases fitting TRBD1. V lost 5 bases to trimming and J lost 2 bases; unmatched junction nucleotides: 1. Germline V gives CDR1 GTSNPN, CDR2 SVGIG (reference sequence). The CDR3 has 13 amino acids. CDR3 sequence: CAWDRGGNQPQHF. CDR3 in DNA: TGTGCCTGGGACAGGGGGGGCAATCAGCCCCAGCATTTT.

This clone has just one count. The V gene is TRBV19, the J gene TRBJ1-1, with D possibly TRBD1 on 5 matching bases. The CDR3 loop spans 13 amino acids. V lost 3 bases, J lost 0 bases, and 5 bases lay in between. Germline V lookup: CDR1 LNHDA, CDR2 SQIVND (reference sequence). The CDR3 region has the DNA TGTGCCAGTAGTATGACAGTGAACACTGAAGCTTTCTTT. Its protein is CASSMTVNTEAFF.

This chain uses TRBV5-1 with TRBJ2-7; 8 bases match TRBD1. This CDR3 spans 13 amino acids. Looked up from germline, CDR1 is SGHRS and CDR2 is YFSETQ. V lost 1 base, J lost 4 bases, and 1 base stayed unmatched. The CDR3 spells CASSLTGGYEQYF. The CDR3 DNA follows: TGCGCCAGCAGCTTGACAGGGGGGTACGAGCAGTACTTC.